This T cell receptor (beta chain) stems from a study of shared clonotypes between healthy human individuals. Study-wide context: Those who served as donors were a couple of women and three men between the ages of 18 and 49.

Memory CD4+ cells were the fraction left after CD45RA+ naive selection. Repertoires were generated with immunoSEQ multiplex PCR, while TCRdb's copy carries only in-frame clones and drops some. The table lists more than 2 million clones, 90% to 96% of them singletons. This receptor was identified in a young man in good health. The source material was naive CD4+ T cells sorted from blood. The subset: CD45RA+ positively selected.

CDR3 sequence (DNA): TGCGCCAGCAGCTTGAATGCTGGATGGGACGATGGGGGCTACACCTTC. Translating gives CASSLNAGWDDGGYTF. The chain employs TRBV5-1 and TRBJ1-2; a weak D match, TRBD1 (5 bases). Trimming left V 1 base short and J 8 bases short, with 21 bases between. CDR3 size: 16 residues. CDR1 and CDR2 (germline): SGHRS, YFSETQ.